A selection of T cell receptor beta chains follows, all from one sample in a study of a mutant IDH1 vaccine in newly diagnosed glioma. Here immunoSEQ multiplex PCR was the method, and the copy in TCRdb shows in-frame clones only, minus some. The sample contains 50,000 to 85,000 clones, over 75% of which appear only once. These receptors have no identified antigens. The source was PBMCs, collected from a glioma patient whose treatment included an IDH1 peptide vaccine. The receptors come from a man in his late teens or twenties with glioma. The CDR3 runs from the conserved cysteine through the conserved F or W. Each record gives: J gene, V gene, clone size, D gene, CDR3 DNA, CDR3 protein. D genes are given only for firm matches. For some rows the clone size is stated as once, few or many, or as a class when expanded; others skip it.

j_call: TRBJ1-2; v_call: TRBV2; clone_size: .; d_call: .; cdr3_nt: TGTGCCAGCAATCCGTCCCTCCTAGCGAACTATGGCTACACCTTC; cdr3_aa: CASNPSLLANYGYTF
j_call: TRBJ1-1; v_call: TRBV6-1; clone_size: once; d_call: .; cdr3_nt: TGTGCCAGCAGTATCAGTAGGGACACTGAAGCTTTCTTT; cdr3_aa: CASSISRDTEAFF
j_call: TRBJ1-2; v_call: TRBV4-1; clone_size: .; d_call: .; cdr3_nt: TGCGCCAGCAGCCAAGTTTATAGCAAGGGGGAAGCTATTAACTATGGCTACACCTTC; cdr3_aa: CASSQVYSKGEAINYGYTF
j_call: TRBJ1-6; v_call: TRBV4-3; clone_size: .; d_call: TRBD1; cdr3_nt: TGCGCCAGCAGCCAAGATCGGACAGGGGGATCCTATAATTCACCCCTCCACTTT; cdr3_aa: CASSQDRTGGSYNSPLHF
j_call: TRBJ1-2; v_call: TRBV6-5; clone_size: .; d_call: .; cdr3_nt: TGTGCCAGCAGTTACTCGTCAGGAAACTATGGCTACACCTTC; cdr3_aa: CASSYSSGNYGYTF
j_call: TRBJ2-1; v_call: TRBV9; clone_size: .; d_call: .; cdr3_nt: TGTGCCAGCAGCGTAGCACCAGGGTCCCACAATGAGCAGTTCTTC; cdr3_aa: CASSVAPGSHNEQFF
j_call: TRBJ2-3; v_call: TRBV6-5; clone_size: .; d_call: .; cdr3_nt: TGTGCCAGCAGTATCACTAGAGGGAGCACAGATACGCAGTATTTT; cdr3_aa: CASSITRGSTDTQYF
j_call: TRBJ1-4; v_call: TRBV4-3; clone_size: .; d_call: TRBD1; cdr3_nt: TGCGCCAGCAGCCAAGATCGGGTAGATACAGGGGCCAAAGGGGAAAAACTGTTTTTT; cdr3_aa: CASSQDRVDTGAKGEKLFF
j_call: TRBJ1-1; v_call: TRBV4-3; clone_size: .; d_call: .; cdr3_nt: TGCGCCAGCAGCCAAGTGGCTGGGAGCACTGAAGCTTTCTTT; cdr3_aa: CASSQVAGSTEAFF
j_call: TRBJ2-2; v_call: TRBV27; clone_size: .; d_call: TRBD1; cdr3_nt: TGTGCCAGCAGTTTATCGGGGGGACAGGGTTGGACCGGGGAGCTGTTTTTT; cdr3_aa: CASSLSGGQGWTGELFF
j_call: TRBJ2-3; v_call: TRBV15; clone_size: .; d_call: TRBD1; cdr3_nt: TGTGCCACCAGCACACCGACAGGGGGCATAGATACGCAGTATTTT; cdr3_aa: CATSTPTGGIDTQYF
j_call: TRBJ1-2; v_call: TRBV6-5; clone_size: .; d_call: .; cdr3_nt: TGTGCCAGCAGTGGCCGAGCGGTAAACTATGGCTACACCTTC; cdr3_aa: CASSGRAVNYGYTF
j_call: TRBJ1-2; v_call: TRBV15; clone_size: .; d_call: .; cdr3_nt: TGTGCCACCAGCAGATCGAAAACAGGAGGATCGAACTATGGCTACACCTTC; cdr3_aa: CATSRSKTGGSNYGYTF
j_call: TRBJ2-5; v_call: TRBV6-5; clone_size: .; d_call: .; cdr3_nt: TGTGCCAGCAGTTACCAAGACTCGGAGACCCAGTACTTC; cdr3_aa: CASSYQDSETQYF
j_call: TRBJ1-3; v_call: TRBV28; clone_size: .; d_call: .; cdr3_nt: TGTGCCAGCAGCACCGGACAGTCCTCTGGAAACACCATATATTTT; cdr3_aa: CASSTGQSSGNTIYF
j_call: TRBJ1-5; v_call: TRBV29-1; clone_size: .; d_call: .; cdr3_nt: TGCAGCGTTGGCGGGGGGGCTGGCAATCAGCCCCAGCATTTT; cdr3_aa: CSVGGGAGNQPQHF
j_call: TRBJ2-3; v_call: TRBV5-1; clone_size: .; d_call: TRBD2; cdr3_nt: TGCGCCAGCAGCTTGGCCCTAGCGGGAGGAGACACAGATACGCAGTATTTT; cdr3_aa: CASSLALAGGDTDTQYF
j_call: TRBJ1-2; v_call: TRBV9; clone_size: .; d_call: .; cdr3_nt: TGTGCCAGCAGCGGAGCGGAGTCCTATGGCTACACCTTC; cdr3_aa: CASSGAESYGYTF
j_call: TRBJ2-3; v_call: TRBV5-1; clone_size: .; d_call: .; cdr3_nt: TGCGCCAGCAGCCAGGCAAGCACAGATACGCAGTATTTT; cdr3_aa: CASSQASTDTQYF
j_call: TRBJ2-2; v_call: TRBV30; clone_size: .; d_call: .; cdr3_nt: TGTGCCTGGAGTGTTAGAGGTGCTTCGGCCGCCGGGGAGCTGTTTTTT; cdr3_aa: CAWSVRGASAAGELFF
j_call: TRBJ2-2; v_call: TRBV5-5; clone_size: .; d_call: .; cdr3_nt: TGTGCCAGCAGCGGGTGGTCAGTGCACGGGGAGCTGTTTTTT; cdr3_aa: CASSGWSVHGELFF
j_call: TRBJ1-2; v_call: TRBV6-5; clone_size: .; d_call: .; cdr3_nt: TGTGCCAGCAGTTACGGGGGTTGGTCTTCCTATGGCTACACCTTC; cdr3_aa: CASSYGGWSSYGYTF
j_call: TRBJ2-7; v_call: TRBV28; clone_size: .; d_call: .; cdr3_nt: TGTGCCACCCAGGCAGGTTTGAGGGGTTCCTACGAGCAGTACTTC; cdr3_aa: CATQAGLRGSYEQYF